One sample yielded the 11 T cell receptor beta chains listed below, sequenced in a study of T cell clonality in common variable immunodeficiency (dated by TCRdb to the mid-2010s). Receptor libraries were prepared by the immunoSEQ multiplex PCR assay. The table comes from immuneACCESS by way of TCRdb, which keeps in-frame sequences with V and J called. Part of the clones is missing from these tables; in studies checked, under half for an unresolved V gene and the rest for unknown reasons. This sample shows tens of thousands of clones, and none of them turns up only once. The ten largest clones add up to around 5.4% of the sample. What was sequenced was peripheral blood mononuclear cells. These receptors originate from a person between 18 and 70 years old in good health.

This clone was picked up many times. The read falls 3 residues short of the CDR3 end, and the missing part is taken from the germline J gene. V and J are TRBV7-8 and TRBJ2-7; possible D gene TRBD2, 6 bases. The CDR3 length is 14 residues. Trimming removed 0 bases from V and 2 bases from J, with 8 bases in between. Germline V gene data show CDR1 as SGHVS and CDR2 as FQNEAQ. Here the CDR3 reads CASSLAGLAYEQYF. The sequenced part of the CDR3 DNA is TGTGCCAGCAGCTTAGCGGGACTCGCCTACGAG.

The table lists this clone with many counts. The read gets to within 3 residues of the CDR3 end, and the germline J gene fills in the rest. This chain joins TRBV20-1 and TRBJ1-6, with 7 positions matching TRBD1. The CDR3 is 12 amino acids. From germline, CDR1 is DFQATT and CDR2 SNEGSKA (reference sequence). V shed 4 bases and J 10 bases; nucleotides not matched to a gene: 4. The CDR3 DNA, read in part, is TGCAGTGCTACGACAGGGAGATCACCC. Translation: CSATTGRSP. The whole CDR3 reads CSATTGRSPLHF.

This clone was detected many times. The read ends 3 residues early relative to the CDR3; the germline J gene fills the gap. The chain employs TRBV19 and TRBJ2-7, with 11 nucleotides matching TRBD2. The CDR3 spans 14 residues. The J segment lost 2 bases and the V segment lost 6 bases, leaving 3 bases of the junction unmatched. Germline V CDR1 and CDR2: LNHDA, SQIVND (reference sequence). The DNA read from the CDR3 is TGTGCCAGTAGCTTGACTAGCGGGACCTACGAG. This sequence encodes CASSLTSGTYE. The full CDR3 protein is CASSLTSGTYEQYF.

This clone has at least ten counts. The sequenced fragment ends 3 residues before the CDR3 boundary, so the rest is inferred from the germline J gene. V usage is TRBV18 and J usage is TRBJ2-2; D possibly corresponds to TRBD1 (6 bases). The CDR3 length is 13 residues. CDR1 KGHSH and CDR2 LQKENI come from the germline V gene. V was clipped by 3 bases and J by 6 bases, with 8 bases between them. The CDR3 DNA, read in part, is TGTGCCAGCTCACCTAGGGGGTCCGGGGAG. It translates to CASSPRGSGE. The CDR3 as a whole reads CASSPRGSGELFF. Full variable domain (remainder filled in from reference TRBV18 and TRBJ2-2): NAGVMQNPRHLVRRRGQEARLRCSPMKGHSHVYWYRQLPEEGLKFMVYLQKENIIDESGMPKERFSAEFPKEGPSILRIQQVVRGDSAAYFCASSPRGSGELFFGEGSRLTVL.

This clone was seen ten or more times. Read sequence stops 3 residues before the CDR3 end, and the germline J gene provides the missing end. The chain combines TRBV9 with TRBJ2-7; 8 nucleotides align to TRBD2. There are 14 residues in the CDR3. The germline CDR1 and CDR2 sequences are SGDLS and YYNGEE. Trimming took 3 bases from V and 4 from J; bases not matched to a gene: 6. CDR3 in amino acids: CASSAQAGDYEQYF. The sequenced CDR3 bases are TGTGCCAGCAGCGCCCAAGCGGGAGATTACGAG.

This clone has ten or more counts. From the germline J gene comes the end of the CDR3, since the read stops 3 residues before it. The chain employs TRBV28 and TRBJ1-2, with 7 bases identical to TRBD1. Unmatched junction bases numbered 9, after V lost 6 bases and J lost 2 bases. The CDR3 covers 15 residues. Germline CDR1 MDHEN, CDR2 SYDVKM. CDR3 DNA (partial): TGTGCCAGCAGCACGTCCGGGACAGAAAACTATGGC. Translation: CASSTSGTENYG. The whole CDR3 reads CASSTSGTENYGYTF.

This clone appeared many times. The read terminates 3 residues ahead of where the CDR3 ends, so the germline J gene completes it. The genes are TRBV28 and TRBJ2-7, with no clear D. CDR1 is MDHEN and CDR2 is SYDVKM in the germline V gene. The ends were cut back, 4 bases at V and 1 base at J, with 5 bases in the middle. CDR3 length: 12 residues. CDR3 in amino acids: CASSSLSYEQYF. The sequenced CDR3 bases are TGTGCCAGCAGTTCCCTATCCTACGAG.

This clone has at least ten counts. The sequence runs out 3 residues before the end of the CDR3; the remainder is reconstructed from the germline J gene. V usage is TRBV10-3 and J usage is TRBJ2-1; TRBD1 agrees at 8 bases. Germline V lookup: CDR1 ENHRY, CDR2 SYGVKD. The CDR3 is 14 amino acids. The ends lost 6 bases at V and 1 base at J; junction bases unmatched: 2. CDR3 sequence reads: CAIRGTGSYNEQFF. Incomplete CDR3 DNA: TGTGCCATCAGGGGGACAGGTTCCTACAATGAG.

About this clone: This likely stems from a read error, as it lies one base from a far larger clone. Other DNA sequences within the sample encode an identical CDR3. The CDR3 bases that were read are TGTGCCAGCAGCTTAGTAGGACAGGTCTATGGC. Protein sequence: CASSLVGQVYG. The entire CDR3 protein reads CASSLVGQVYGYTF. The chain recombines TRBV7-9 with TRBJ1-2; 7 bases agree with TRBD1. Coverage ceases 3 residues before the CDR3 finishes, and the germline J gene fills in the end. The V gene's germline CDR1 is SEHNR and CDR2 FQNEAQ (reference sequence). The junction had 3 bases not matched to a gene; V was cut back by 1 base and J by 4 bases. The CDR3 covers 14 residues.

This clone came up many times. The read terminates 3 residues before the CDR3 end, so the remaining end is supplied by the germline J gene. The chain has TRBV4-1 and TRBJ1-2, with TRBD1 identical over 7 bases. V lost 2 bases, J lost 2 bases, and 2 bases stayed unmatched. Per the germline V gene, CDR1 is MGHRA and CDR2 is YSYEKL. CDR3 size: 14 residues. The DNA read from the CDR3 is TGCGCCAGCAGCCAAAGACAGGGAAACTATGGC. Translating it yields CASSQRQGNYG. The complete CDR3 sequence is CASSQRQGNYGYTF.

This clone was counted many times. The CDR3 is cut off 3 residues early in the read; its end comes from the germline J gene. The chain joins TRBV2 to TRBJ1-5; 11 bases agree with TRBD1. Per germline, CDR1 SNHLY and CDR2 FYNNEI. The junction had 12 bases not matched to a gene; V was cut back by 6 bases and J by 2 bases. This CDR3 region has 18 residues. The DNA read from the CDR3 is TGTGCCAGCAGCCGGACAGGGGGCTTTTATTCGGGCAATCAGCCC. Protein: CASSRTGGFYSGNQP. The entire CDR3 reads CASSRTGGFYSGNQPQHF.